This TCR beta chain was observed in a study of cytomegalovirus exposure and HLA in healthy donors. Study findings and constraints: Presence/absence analyses assumed roughly uniform sequencing depth across donors, which may not hold. Earlier findings revealed that most TCR beta V segments proved productive either about 90% or about 30% of the time.

The PCR contained 60 Vbeta and 13 Jbeta primers. Methods used by the authors: Approximately 11 million of 65 million to 95 million unique TCR beta chains were shared, per a later count. Sequenced by immunoSEQ multiplex PCR; TCRdb stores in-frame clones only, minus some. D and trimming come from the DNA, and the V and J calls and clone size come from that table. The sample carries some 130,000 clones, around 80% recorded once. In the case of this clone: Its cognate antigen is unknown.

This CDR3 has 13 amino acids. Trimming shortened V by 0 bases and J by 0 bases, and 2 bases separated the two germline ends. Germline loops: CDR1 SGHVS, CDR2 FQNEAQ. The chain recombines TRBV7-8 with TRBJ1-1, with D unresolved. The sample was PBMCs. This TCR derives from a man aged 25-45 years in good health and CMV-seronegative. CDR3 DNA sequence: TGTGCCAGCAGCTTAGCCTTGAACACTGAAGCTTTCTTT. Its protein product is CASSLALNTEAFF.